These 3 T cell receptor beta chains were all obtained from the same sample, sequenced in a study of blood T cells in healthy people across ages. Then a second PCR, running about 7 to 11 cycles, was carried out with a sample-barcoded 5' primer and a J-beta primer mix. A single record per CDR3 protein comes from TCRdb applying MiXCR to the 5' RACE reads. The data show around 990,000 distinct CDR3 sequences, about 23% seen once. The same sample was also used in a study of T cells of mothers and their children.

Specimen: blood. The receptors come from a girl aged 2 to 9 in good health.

CDR3 bases: TGTGCCAGCACGACAGGGTACGATTCGGCTGAAGCTTTCTTT. Its protein is CASTTGYDSAEAFF. The chain uses TRBV2 and TRBJ1-1; 7 bases are shared with TRBD1. V lost 7 bases and J lost 6; bases outside the gene matches: 11. This CDR3 is 14 amino acids long. The germline CDR1 and CDR2 sequences are SNHLY and FYNNEI.

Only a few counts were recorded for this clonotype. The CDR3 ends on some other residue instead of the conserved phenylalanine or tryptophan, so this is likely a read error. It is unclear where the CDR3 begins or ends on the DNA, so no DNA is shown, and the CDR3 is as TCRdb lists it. CDR3 region: CASSAGPAHGNIQCL. This chain links TRBV6-5 with TRBJ2-4; the D call in the table, TRBD2, was not verified against the DNA. Germline lookup yields CDR1 MNHEY and CDR2 SVGAGI. The CDR3 length is 15 residues, termini included.

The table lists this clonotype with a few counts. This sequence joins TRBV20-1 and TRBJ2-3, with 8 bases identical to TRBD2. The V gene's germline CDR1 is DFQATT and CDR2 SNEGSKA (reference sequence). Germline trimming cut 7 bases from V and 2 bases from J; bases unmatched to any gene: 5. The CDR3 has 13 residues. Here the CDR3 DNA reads TGCAGTGTAACTAGCGGTAACACAGATACGCAGTATTTT. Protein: CSVTSGNTDTQYF.